The 5 T cell receptor beta chains reported below all come from one sample, sequenced in a study of Graves' ophthalmopathy and Graves' hyperthyroidism. Amplification of TCR beta CDR3 regions used RNA transcripts. RT-PCR in the first round used HTBI primers; a second-round multiplex PCR followed. TCRdb ran MiXCR on the multiplex PCR reads and lists one entry per CDR3 protein. The sample yields about 620,000 distinct CDR3 sequences, 22% seen once. The sequenced sample consisted of peripheral blood. The receptors shown here come from a young woman with stable Graves' hyperthyroidism. Some clones in this sample may be carry-over from other donors' samples.

The chain links TRBV7-9 to TRBJ1-2; TRBD1 matches at 11 bases. V lost 8 bases to trimming and J lost 8 bases; unmatched junction nucleotides: 7. The CDR3 runs 13 residues. Germline V gene lookup returns CDR1 SEHNR and CDR2 FQNEAQ (reference sequence). The CDR3 coding sequence is TGTGCCAGCGAAGGACAGGGGGCCGGGGGCTACACCTTC. Translated: CASEGQGAGGYTF. The whole variable domain, filled in from reference TRBV7-9 and TRBJ1-2, reads DTGVSQNPRHKITKRGQNVTFRCDPISEHNRLYWYRQTLGQGPEFLTYFQNEAQLEKSRLLSDRFSAERPKGSFSTLEIQRTEQGDSAMYLCASEGQGAGGYTFGSGTRLTVV.

The CDR3 is CSVAGTGNTIYF. CDR3 nucleotide sequence: TGCAGCGTTGCTGGGACTGGAAACACCATATATTTT. This chain links TRBV29-1 with TRBJ1-3; no clear D. In germline, CDR1 is SQVTM, CDR2 ANQGSEA. Trimming shortened V by 4 bases and J by 2 bases, and 6 bases separated the two germline ends. The CDR3 spans 12 residues.

The rearrangement uses TRBV10-3 and TRBJ1-2; no clear D gene. Germline assignment: CDR1 ENHRY and CDR2 SYGVKD. The CDR3 spans 15 residues. Trimming took 0 bases from V and 2 from J, leaving 10 bases between them. CDR3 sequence reads: CAISESTSPNYGYTF. CDR3 nucleotide sequence: TGTGCCATCAGTGAGTCGACCTCCCCCAACTATGGCTACACCTTC.

There are many counts of this clonotype. The chain employs TRBV28 and TRBJ2-5; D gene uncertain. The CDR3 runs 14 residues. Per the germline V gene, CDR1 is MDHEN and CDR2 is SYDVKM. V dropped 6 bases and J dropped 5 bases, with 16 bases sitting between them. CDR3 sequence: CASSGRTGVETQYF. CDR3 nucleotide sequence: TGTGCCAGCAGCGGAAGGACCGGTGTCGAGACCCAGTACTTC.

This clonotype was recorded many times. This chain links TRBV6-1 with TRBJ1-2, with 7 bases aligning to TRBD1. Trimming at V came to 10 bases and at J to 4 bases, leaving 9 bases not matched to a gene. The CDR3 sequence is 13 residues long. CDR1 and CDR2 (germline): MNHNS, SASEGT. CDR3 sequence reads: CAILSDRTYGYTF. The CDR3 DNA reads as TGTGCCATCCTCTCGGACAGGACCTATGGCTACACCTTC.